This T cell receptor beta chain stems from a study of T-cell memory formation after mild COVID-19. Trimming cost V 3 bases and J 4 bases; bases outside gene matches: 6. This CDR3 contains 15 residues. Germline CDR1 reads MNHNY; CDR2 reads SVGAGI (reference sequence). TCRdb redid the calling of the 5' RACE reads with MiXCR, one entry per CDR3 protein. The table has hundreds of thousands of distinct CDR3 sequences, roughly 25% seen once; the top ten hold about an eighth. Sequenced sample: PBMCs or a T cell subset sorted from them (not recorded which). V gene TRBV6-6 combines with J gene TRBJ1-1; 9 bases line up with TRBD1. This clonotype was sampled from an adult woman who had mild COVID-19 (a few samples of this study predate the infection). Cell type and time point are not known. The CDR3 protein is CASSYGGTGSTEAFF. The CDR3 DNA sequence: TGTGCCAGCAGTTATGGGGGGACAGGGTCCACTGAAGCTTTCTTT.